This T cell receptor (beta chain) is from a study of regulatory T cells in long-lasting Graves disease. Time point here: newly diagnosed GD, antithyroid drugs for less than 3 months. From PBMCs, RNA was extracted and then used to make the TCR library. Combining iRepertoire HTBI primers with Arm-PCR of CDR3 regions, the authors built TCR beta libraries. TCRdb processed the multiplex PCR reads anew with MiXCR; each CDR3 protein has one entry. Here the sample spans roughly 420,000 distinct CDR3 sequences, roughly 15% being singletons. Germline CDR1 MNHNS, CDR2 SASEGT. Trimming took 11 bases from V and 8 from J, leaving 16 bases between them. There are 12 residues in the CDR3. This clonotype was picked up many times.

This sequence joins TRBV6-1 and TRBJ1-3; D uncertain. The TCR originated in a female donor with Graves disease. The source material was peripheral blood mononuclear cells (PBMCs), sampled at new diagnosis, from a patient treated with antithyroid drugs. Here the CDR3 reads CAGTNDGYTIYF. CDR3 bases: TGTGCCGGTACGAATGACGGGTACACCATATATTTT.